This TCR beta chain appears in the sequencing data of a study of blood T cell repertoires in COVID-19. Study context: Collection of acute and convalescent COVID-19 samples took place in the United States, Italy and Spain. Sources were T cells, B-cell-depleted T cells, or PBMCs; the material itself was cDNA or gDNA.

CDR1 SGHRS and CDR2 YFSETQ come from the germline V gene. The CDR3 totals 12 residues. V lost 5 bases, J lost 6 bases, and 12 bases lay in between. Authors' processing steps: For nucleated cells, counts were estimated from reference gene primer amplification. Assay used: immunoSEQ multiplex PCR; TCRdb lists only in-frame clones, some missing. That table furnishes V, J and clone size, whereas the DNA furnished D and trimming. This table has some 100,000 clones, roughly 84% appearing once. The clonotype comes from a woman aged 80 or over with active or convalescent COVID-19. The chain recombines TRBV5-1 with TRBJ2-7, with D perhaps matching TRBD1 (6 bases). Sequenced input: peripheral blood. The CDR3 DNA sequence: TGCGCCAGCAGGAGACAGGACACCGAGCAGTACTTC. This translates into CASRRQDTEQYF. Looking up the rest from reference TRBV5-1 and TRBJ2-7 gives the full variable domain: KAGVTQTPRYLIKTRGQQVTLSCSPISGHRSVSWYQQTPGQGLQFLFEYFSETQRNKGNFPGRFSGRQFSNSRSEMNVSTLELGDSALYLCASRRQDTEQYFGPGTRLTVT.